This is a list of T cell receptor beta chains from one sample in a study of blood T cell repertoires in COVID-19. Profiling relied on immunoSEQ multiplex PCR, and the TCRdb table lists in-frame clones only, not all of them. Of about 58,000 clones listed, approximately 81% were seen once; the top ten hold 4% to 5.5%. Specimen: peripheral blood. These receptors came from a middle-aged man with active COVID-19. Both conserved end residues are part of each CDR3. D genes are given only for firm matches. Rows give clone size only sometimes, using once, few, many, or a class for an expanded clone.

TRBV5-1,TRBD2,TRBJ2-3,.,TGCGCCAGCAGCTTGGGTCTAGCGGGAGGGCTTTCATCCACAGATACGCAGTATTTT,CASSLGLAGGLSSTDTQYF
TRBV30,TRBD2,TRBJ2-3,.,TGTGCCTGGAGTGTAATTGGGACTAGCAGCACAGATACGCAGTATTTT,CAWSVIGTSSTDTQYF
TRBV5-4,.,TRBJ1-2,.,TGTGCCAGCAGCGGTGACAGGCTCTATGGCTACACCTTC,CASSGDRLYGYTF
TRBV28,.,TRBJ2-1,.,TGTGCCAGCAGTTTGGTGGCGGCTTACAATGAGCAGTTCTTC,CASSLVAAYNEQFF
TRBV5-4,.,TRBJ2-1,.,TGTGCCAGCAGCTTGGGGGACATAAGCGAGCAGTTCTTC,CASSLGDISEQFF
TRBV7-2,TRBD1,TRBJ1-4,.,TGTGCCAGCAGCCGGGGAGACAGGGGCGGCGGTGAAAAACTGTTTTTT,CASSRGDRGGGEKLFF
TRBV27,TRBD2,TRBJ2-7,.,TGTGCCAGCAGTTCCCCTAGCGGGAGGGATTCCTACGAGCAGTACTTC,CASSSPSGRDSYEQYF
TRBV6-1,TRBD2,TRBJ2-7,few,TGTGCCAGCAGTGAACTAGCGGGAGGCTCCTACGAGCAGTACTTC,CASSELAGGSYEQYF
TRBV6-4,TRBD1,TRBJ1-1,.,TGTGCCAGCAGTGACTCGAGCCAACCCGGGACAGAGAATATGAACACTGAAGCTTTCTTT,CASSDSSQPGTENMNTEAFF
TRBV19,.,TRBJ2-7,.,TGTGCCAGTAGTCCCCCCCCGACAGGACGATCCTACGAGCAGTACTTC,CASSPPPTGRSYEQYF
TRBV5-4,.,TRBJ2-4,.,TGTGCCAGCAGCTTGGGAGGGTATTTAGCCAAAAACATTCAGTACTTC,CASSLGGYLAKNIQYF
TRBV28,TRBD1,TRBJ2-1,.,TGTGCCAGCAGTACCGCCGGTCGGGACAGGAATGAGCAGTTCTTC,CASSTAGRDRNEQFF
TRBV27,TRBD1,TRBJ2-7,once,TGTGCCAGCAGCTACAGGGGGCGGGAATTCGGGGACGAGCAGTACTTC,CASSYRGREFGDEQYF
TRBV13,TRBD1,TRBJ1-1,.,TGTGCCAGCAGCTTCTTTCCAATTGGGACAGCGAACACTGAAGCTTTCTTT,CASSFFPIGTANTEAFF
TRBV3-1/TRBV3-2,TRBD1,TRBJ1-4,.,TGTGCCAGCAGCAAGACAGGGGGTAATGAAAAACTGTTTTTT,CASSKTGGNEKLFF
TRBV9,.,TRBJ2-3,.,TGTGCCAGCAGCTTTCGTAGCACAGATACGCAGTATTTT,CASSFRSTDTQYF
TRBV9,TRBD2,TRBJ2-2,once,TGTGCCAGCAGCCCTGGACTAGCGGGAACCGGGGAGCTGTTTTTT,CASSPGLAGTGELFF
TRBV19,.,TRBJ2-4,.,TGTGCCAGTAGTCGAGAAGGGGACTCCAAAAACATTCAGTACTTC,CASSREGDSKNIQYF
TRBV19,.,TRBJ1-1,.,TGTGCCAGTAGTATTTTGAACCTAAACACTGAAGCTTTCTTT,CASSILNLNTEAFF
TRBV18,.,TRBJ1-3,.,TGTGCCAGCTCACCAACCCGGGGGTCCACCTCTGGAAACACCATATATTTT,CASSPTRGSTSGNTIYF
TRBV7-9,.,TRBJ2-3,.,TGTGCCAGCAGCCGAGCGAGCACAGATACGCAGTATTTT,CASSRASTDTQYF
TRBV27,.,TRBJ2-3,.,TGTGCCAGCAGTTTAAGGCGGGGATCACGGGATACGCAGTATTTT,CASSLRRGSRDTQYF
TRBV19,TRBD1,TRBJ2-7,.,TGTGCCAGTAGTATAGAAGGGACAGGGTTACCCTACGAGCAGTACTTC,CASSIEGTGLPYEQYF
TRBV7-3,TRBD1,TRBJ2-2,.,TGTGCCAGCAGCTTAAAGGGTGGGACAGGGGCGACCGGGGAGCTGTTTTTT,CASSLKGGTGATGELFF
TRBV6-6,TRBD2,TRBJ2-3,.,TGTGCCAGCAGCCAGCGGGGGGCAGATACGCAGTATTTT,CASSQRGADTQYF
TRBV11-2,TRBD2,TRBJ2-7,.,TGTGCCAGCAGCTTAACTAGCGGGAGACGCTACGAGCAGTACTTC,CASSLTSGRRYEQYF
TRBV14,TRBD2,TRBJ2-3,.,TGTGCCAGCAGCCAAGACGTGACTAGCGGGAGTAGAAAGGTGCAGTATTTT,CASSQDVTSGSRKVQYF
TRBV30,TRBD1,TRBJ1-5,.,TGTGCCTGGAGGGACAGGGAAGGGGTATACCAGCCCCAGCATTTT,CAWRDREGVYQPQHF
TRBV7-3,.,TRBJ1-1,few,TGTGCCAGCAGCTCCGTCGGGGAGGAAGCTTTCTTT,CASSSVGEEAFF
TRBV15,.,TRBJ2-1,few,TGTGCCACCAGCAGAGATTTGAGCAATGAGCAGTTCTTC,CATSRDLSNEQFF
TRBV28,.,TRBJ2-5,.,TGTGCCAGCAGTTTAAACGGCAGGGTTGGAGAGACCCAGTACTTC,CASSLNGRVGETQYF
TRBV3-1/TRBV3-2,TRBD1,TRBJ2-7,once,TGTGCCAGCAGCCCACGAACAGGGGACCACGAGCAGTACTTC,CASSPRTGDHEQYF
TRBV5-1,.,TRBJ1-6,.,TGCGCCAGCAGCTTGGATCGGGGGAGTAATTCACCCCTCCACTTT,CASSLDRGSNSPLHF
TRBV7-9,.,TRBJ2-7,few,TGTGCCAGCAGCCGCGGGGCGACCGCCTACGAGCAGTACTTC,CASSRGATAYEQYF
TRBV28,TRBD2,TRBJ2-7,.,TGTGCCAGCAGCGATCGGGGACTAGCGGGAGGGATCTCCTACGAGCAGTACTTC,CASSDRGLAGGISYEQYF
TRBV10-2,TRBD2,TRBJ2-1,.,TGCGCCAGCGATCCTAGCGGGAGTTCCGATGAGCAGTTCTTC,CASDPSGSSDEQFF
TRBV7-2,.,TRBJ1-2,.,TGTGCCAGCAGCCCCTCGCGCGGTGAGGCCCTCGTCTATGGCTACACCTTC,CASSPSRGEALVYGYTF
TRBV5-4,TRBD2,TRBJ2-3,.,TGTGCCAGTAGAGCGGGAAGCACAGATACGCAGTATTTT,CASRAGSTDTQYF
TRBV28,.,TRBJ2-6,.,TGTGCCAGCAGTCCCCGTGGACTCTCTGGGGCCAACGTCCTGACTTTC,CASSPRGLSGANVLTF
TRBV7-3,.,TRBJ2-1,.,TGTGCCAGCAGCTTAACGCGGAGACTAGGTGGCAATGAGCAGTTCTTC,CASSLTRRLGGNEQFF
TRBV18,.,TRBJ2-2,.,TGTGCCAGCTCACCCATTGGACACACTCAGCACGGTACCGGGGAGCTGTTTTTT,CASSPIGHTQHGTGELFF